A single sample gave rise to the 21 T cell receptor beta chains below, sequenced in a study of blood T cell dynamics during melanoma immunotherapy. Profiling relied on immunoSEQ multiplex PCR, and the TCRdb table lists in-frame clones only, not all of them. The repertoire includes approximately 6,300 clones, nearly 90% of them detected once, and 4% to 6% sits in the top ten. The time point: week 3, after first cycle of checkpoint inhibitor. The sequencing here drew on blood, taken from a patient treated with checkpoint blockade. These receptors were obtained from a human donor with melanoma.

V is TRBV2 and J is TRBJ2-3, with 7 bases lining up with TRBD1. The ends lost 5 bases at V and 1 base at J; junction bases unmatched: 12. The CDR3 has 17 residues. Germline V gives CDR1 SNHLY, CDR2 FYNNEI. The CDR3 DNA reads TGTGCCAGCAGTTTCCGTCCGACAGGGACCCGCACAGATACGCAGTATTTT. Encoded protein: CASSFRPTGTRTDTQYF.

V gene TRBV28 combines with J gene TRBJ1-2; 8 bases agree with TRBD1. Unmatched junction bases numbered 6, after V lost 6 bases and J lost 6 bases. The CDR3 length is 13 residues. The germline gives CDR1 MDHEN, CDR2 SYDVKM. The CDR3 DNA is TGTGCCAGCAGAACCCCAGGGGGCAATGGCTACACCTTC. Encoded protein: CASRTPGGNGYTF.

The chain combines TRBV6-5 with TRBJ2-7; 10 nucleotides match TRBD2. Germline assignment: CDR1 MNHEY and CDR2 SVGAGI. The ends lost 4 bases at V and 3 bases at J; junction bases unmatched: 6. CDR3 length: 15 residues. The CDR3 sequence is CASSSGLAAIYEQYF. CDR3 DNA: TGTGCCAGCAGTTCCGGACTAGCGGCAATCTACGAGCAGTACTTC.

This chain connects TRBV7-9 to TRBJ1-1; no reliable D call. The V end lost 3 bases, the J end lost 0 bases, and 11 bases lay between the germline ends. Germline V CDR1 and CDR2: SEHNR, FQNEAQ (reference sequence). CDR3 length equals 15 residues. The CDR3 here is CASSFKEAMNTEAFF. The CDR3 DNA sequence: TGTGCCAGCAGCTTTAAGGAGGCGATGAACACTGAAGCTTTCTTT.

The chain links TRBV28 to TRBJ2-6; unclear D gene. V lost 4 bases to trimming and J lost 0 bases, with 4 bases between them. This CDR3 is 14 amino acids long. From germline, CDR1 is MDHEN and CDR2 SYDVKM. The CDR3, as DNA: TGTGCCAGCAGTTACAGCTCTGGGGCCAACGTCCTGACTTTC. It yields the protein CASSYSSGANVLTF.

This chain links TRBV9 with TRBJ1-1, with D perhaps TRBD1 (5 bases). V lost 2 bases and J 0 bases, leaving 11 bases between the germline ends. Germline-derived CDR1 and CDR2 are SGDLS and YYNGEE. The CDR3 has 15 amino acids. The CDR3 protein is CASSVTTDMNTEAFF. As DNA, the CDR3 is TGTGCCAGCAGCGTTACTACGGACATGAACACTGAAGCTTTCTTT.

This clone was seen a single time. This rearrangement joins TRBV11-2 to TRBJ2-1; 7 positions agree with TRBD1. The V gene's germline CDR1 is SGHAT and CDR2 FQNNGV. V lost 0 bases to trimming and J lost 6 bases; unmatched junction nucleotides: 8. The CDR3 has 16 residues. CDR3 in amino acids: CASSLDFGTARNEQFF. The CDR3 bases are TGTGCCAGCAGCTTAGATTTTGGGACAGCCCGCAATGAGCAGTTCTTC. The full variable domain, with the rest looked up from reference TRBV11-2 and TRBJ2-1, is EAGVAQSPRYKIIEKRQSVAFWCNPISGHATLYWYQQILGQGPKLLIQFQNNGVVDDSQLPKDRFSAERLKGVDSTLKIQPAKLEDSAVYLCASSLDFGTARNEQFFGPGTRLTVL.

This rearrangement joins TRBV7-6 to TRBJ2-3; D unclear. There are 13 residues in the CDR3. The germline V gene has CDR1 SGHVS and CDR2 FNYEAQ. The ends were cut back, 5 bases at V and 3 bases at J, with 9 bases in the middle. CDR3 in DNA: TGTGCCAGCAGCGAAGACCAAACAGATACGCAGTATTTT. This translates into CASSEDQTDTQYF.

V usage is TRBV19 and J usage is TRBJ1-5, with unresolved D. The length of the CDR3 is 13 residues. V was pared by 2 bases and J by 5 bases, with 7 bases between. Germline V gives CDR1 LNHDA, CDR2 SQIVND (reference sequence). In DNA, the CDR3 is TGTGCCAGTAGTATAACGTCTGATCAGCCCCAGCATTTT. It codes for CASSITSDQPQHF.

This chain uses TRBV4-1 with TRBJ2-7; no reliable D call. Germline loops: CDR1 MGHRA, CDR2 YSYEKL. This CDR3 spans 19 amino acids. V gave up 4 bases and J gave up 3 bases, with 28 bases separating them. The chain's CDR3 is CASSLRPIGEIAAHYEQYF. DNA of the CDR3: TGCGCCAGCAGCCTTCGACCCATTGGAGAGATCGCGGCCCACTACGAGCAGTACTTC.

The gene calls are TRBV6-6 and TRBJ1-2; D is undetermined. Germline CDR1 reads MNHNY; CDR2 reads SVGAGI (reference sequence). V was shortened by 2 bases and J by 2 bases, with 12 bases between the two germline ends. The CDR3 is made up of 15 amino acids. CDR3 in amino acids: CASSYQEIINYGYTF. DNA for the CDR3: TGTGCCAGCAGTTACCAGGAAATCATAAACTATGGCTACACCTTC.

The J gene is TRBJ1-1, the V gene TRBV7-9; 8 positions match TRBD1. Germline V gene lookup returns CDR1 SEHNR and CDR2 FQNEAQ (reference sequence). The V segment lost 5 bases and the J segment 1 base; nucleotides outside the gene matches: 6. This CDR3 spans 15 amino acids. As DNA, the CDR3 is TGTGCCAGCAGCACCGGACAGGGTAAGAACACTGAAGCTTTCTTT. It encodes CASSTGQGKNTEAFF.

This clone was picked up one time. Within the sample, other DNA sequences also encode this same CDR3. The V gene is TRBV10-1, the J gene TRBJ1-1; possibly TRBD1 for D (6 bases). V lost 6 bases and J lost 4, with 12 bases in between. Germline values: CDR1 WNHNN, CDR2 SYGVQD (reference sequence). CDR3 length: 13 residues. CDR3 bases: TGCGCCAGCAGCCTCACAGGGAGCACTGAAGCTTTCTTT. This translates into CASSLTGSTEAFF.

This clone was detected once. This rearrangement joins TRBV6-5 to TRBJ1-1; maybe TRBD1 (6 bases). The V end lost 2 bases, the J end lost 2 bases, and 12 bases lay between the germline ends. Germline-derived CDR1 and CDR2 are MNHEY and SVGAGI. The CDR3 covers 15 residues. This CDR3 reads CASSYLGQFNTEAFF. As DNA, the CDR3 is TGTGCCAGCAGTTACCTAGGACAGTTTAACACTGAAGCTTTCTTT.

The rearrangement links TRBV9 to TRBJ1-6; 7 bases agree with TRBD1. Germline trimming cut 0 bases from V and 7 bases from J; bases unmatched to any gene: 4. The CDR3 consists of 15 residues. The germline V gene has CDR1 SGDLS and CDR2 YYNGEE. CDR3: CASSVEGRGNSPLHF. The DNA for the CDR3 is TGTGCCAGCAGCGTAGAGGGCAGGGGGAATTCACCCCTCCACTTT.

This clone has only a few counts. The chain couples TRBV11-3 to TRBJ2-3; perhaps TRBD1 as D (6 bases). The CDR3 has 18 residues. Germline V CDR1 and CDR2: SGHNT, YENEEA. V gave up 4 bases and J gave up 1 base, with 21 bases separating them. The CDR3 DNA is TGTGCCAGCAGCTACCGGCCAGTTACAGGGAGTGGCACAGATACGCAGTATTTT. The encoded protein is CASSYRPVTGSGTDTQYF. The whole variable domain, remainder taken from reference TRBV11-3 and TRBJ2-3, is EAGVVQSPRYKIIEKKQPVAFWCNPISGHNTLYWYLQNLGQGPELLIRYENEEAVDDSQLPKDRFSAERLKGVDSTLKIQPAELGDSAVYLCASSYRPVTGSGTDTQYFGPGTRLTVL.

J is TRBJ1-5 and V is TRBV6-4, with 7 positions matching TRBD1. Per the germline V gene, CDR1 is MRHNA and CDR2 is SNTAGT. The CDR3 runs to 15 residues. Trimming removed 10 bases from V and 3 bases from J; junction bases left unmatched: 12. The CDR3 spells CANNEGQTFNQPQHF. In DNA form, the CDR3 reads TGTGCCAACAACGAGGGACAGACTTTCAATCAGCCCCAGCATTTT.

The genes are TRBV5-6 and TRBJ1-2; possibly TRBD1 for D (5 bases). Germline V CDR1 and CDR2: SGHDT, YYEEEE. Trimming cost V 5 bases and J 3 bases, with 11 bases left between them. This CDR3 spans 13 amino acids. CDR3 DNA sequence: TGTGCCAGCAGTCCCGGGGGTCACTATGGCTACACCTTC. Translating gives CASSPGGHYGYTF.

The chain has TRBV5-5 and TRBJ1-6; D remains unclear. V shed 0 bases and J shed 16 bases, with 14 bases lying between them. The CDR3 sequence is 13 residues long. Per the germline V gene, CDR1 is SGHKS and CDR2 is YYEKEE (reference sequence). The DNA for the CDR3 is TGTGCCAGCAGCTTGGGGACGGAAGGGTGGCTCCACTTT. It specifies CASSLGTEGWLHF. The full variable domain, rest sourced from reference TRBV5-5 and TRBJ1-6, is DAGVTQSPTHLIKTRGQQVTLRCSPISGHKSVSWYQQVLGQGPQFIFQYYEKEERGRGNFPDRFSARQFPNYSSELNVNALLLGDSALYLCASSLGTEGWLHFGNGTRLTVT.

The DNA for the CDR3 is TGTGCCAGTAGTATATCCCCGGTTTCCACCGGGGAGCTGTTTTTT. This gives the protein CASSISPVSTGELFF. This sequence joins TRBV19 and TRBJ2-2; D is undetermined. This CDR3 comprises 15 residues. V lost 2 bases and J lost 4, with 11 bases in between. CDR1 is LNHDA, CDR2 SQIVND, per germline (reference sequence).

This clone occurred once. The V gene is TRBV6-5, the J gene TRBJ2-6; the D gene is possibly TRBD1 (5 bases). The CDR3 has 15 amino acids. The V end was cut by 5 bases, the J end by 3 bases, with 11 bases between. The V gene's germline CDR1 is MNHEY and CDR2 SVGAGI. CDR3 protein: CASSPVGDGANVLTF. Here the CDR3 DNA reads TGTGCCAGCAGTCCTGTAGGGGATGGGGCCAACGTCCTGACTTTC.